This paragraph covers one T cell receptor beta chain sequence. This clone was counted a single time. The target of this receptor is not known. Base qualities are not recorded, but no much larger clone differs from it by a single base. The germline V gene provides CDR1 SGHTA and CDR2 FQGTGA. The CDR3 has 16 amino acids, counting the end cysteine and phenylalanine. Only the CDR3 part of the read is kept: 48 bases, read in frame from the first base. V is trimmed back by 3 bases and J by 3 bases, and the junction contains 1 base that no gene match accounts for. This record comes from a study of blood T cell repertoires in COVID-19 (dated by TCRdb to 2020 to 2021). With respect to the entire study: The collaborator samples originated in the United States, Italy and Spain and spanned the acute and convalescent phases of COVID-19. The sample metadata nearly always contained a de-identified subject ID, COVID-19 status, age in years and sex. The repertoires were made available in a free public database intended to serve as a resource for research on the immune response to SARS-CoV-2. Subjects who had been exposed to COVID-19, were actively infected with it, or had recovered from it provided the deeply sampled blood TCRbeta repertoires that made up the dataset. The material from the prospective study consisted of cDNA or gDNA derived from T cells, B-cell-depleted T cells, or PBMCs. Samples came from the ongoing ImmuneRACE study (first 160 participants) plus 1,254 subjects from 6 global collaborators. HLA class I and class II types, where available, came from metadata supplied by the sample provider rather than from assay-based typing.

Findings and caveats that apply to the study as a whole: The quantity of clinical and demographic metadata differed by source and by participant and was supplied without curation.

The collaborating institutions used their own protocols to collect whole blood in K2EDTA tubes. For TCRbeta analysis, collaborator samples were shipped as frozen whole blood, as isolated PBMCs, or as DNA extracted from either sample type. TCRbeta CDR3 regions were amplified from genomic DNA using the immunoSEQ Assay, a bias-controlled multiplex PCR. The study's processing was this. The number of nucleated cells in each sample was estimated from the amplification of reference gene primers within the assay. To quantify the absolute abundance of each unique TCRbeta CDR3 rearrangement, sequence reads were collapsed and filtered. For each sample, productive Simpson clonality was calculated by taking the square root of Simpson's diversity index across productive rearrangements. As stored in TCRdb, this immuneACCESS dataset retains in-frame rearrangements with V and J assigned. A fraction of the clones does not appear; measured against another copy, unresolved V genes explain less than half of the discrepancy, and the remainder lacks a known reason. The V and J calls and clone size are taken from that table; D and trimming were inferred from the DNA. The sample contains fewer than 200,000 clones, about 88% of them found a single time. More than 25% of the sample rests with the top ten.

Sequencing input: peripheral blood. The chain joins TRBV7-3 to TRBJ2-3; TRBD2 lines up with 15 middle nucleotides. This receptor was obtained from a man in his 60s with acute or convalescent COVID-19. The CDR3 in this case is CASSFGLAGGTDTQYF. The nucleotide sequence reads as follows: TGTGCCAGCAGCTTTGGACTAGCGGGAGGGACAGATACGCAGTATTTT.